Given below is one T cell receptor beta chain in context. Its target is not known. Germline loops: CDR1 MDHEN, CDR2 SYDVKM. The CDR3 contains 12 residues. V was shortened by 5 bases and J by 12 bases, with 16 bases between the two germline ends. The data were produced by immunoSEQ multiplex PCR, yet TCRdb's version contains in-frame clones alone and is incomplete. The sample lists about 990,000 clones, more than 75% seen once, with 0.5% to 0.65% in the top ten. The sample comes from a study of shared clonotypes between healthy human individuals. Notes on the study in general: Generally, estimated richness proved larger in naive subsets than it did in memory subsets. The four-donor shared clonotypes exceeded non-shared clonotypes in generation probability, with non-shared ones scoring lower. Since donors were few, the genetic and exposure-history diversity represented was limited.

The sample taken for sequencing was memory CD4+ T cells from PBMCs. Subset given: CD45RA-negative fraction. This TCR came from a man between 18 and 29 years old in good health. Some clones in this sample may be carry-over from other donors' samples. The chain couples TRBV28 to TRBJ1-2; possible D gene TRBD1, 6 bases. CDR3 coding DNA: TGTGCCAGCAGTCCCGAGGGGGGGATTCACACCTTC. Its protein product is CASSPEGGIHTF.